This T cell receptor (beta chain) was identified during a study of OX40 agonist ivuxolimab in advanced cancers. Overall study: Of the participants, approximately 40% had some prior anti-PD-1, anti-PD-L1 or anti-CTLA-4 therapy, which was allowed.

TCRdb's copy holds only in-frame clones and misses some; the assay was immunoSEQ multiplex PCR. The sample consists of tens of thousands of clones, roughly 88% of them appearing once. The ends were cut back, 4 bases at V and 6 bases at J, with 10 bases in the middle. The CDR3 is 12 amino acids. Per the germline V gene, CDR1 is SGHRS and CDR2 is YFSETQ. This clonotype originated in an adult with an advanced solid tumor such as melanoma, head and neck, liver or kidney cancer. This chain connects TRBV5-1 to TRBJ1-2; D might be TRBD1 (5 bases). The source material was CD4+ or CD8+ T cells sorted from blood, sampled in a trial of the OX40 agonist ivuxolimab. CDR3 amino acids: CASSRDVDGYTF. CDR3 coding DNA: TGCGCCAGCAGCCGGGACGTCGATGGCTACACCTTC.